A single sample is the source of the 2 T cell receptor beta chains below, sequenced in a study of cytomegalovirus exposure and HLA in healthy donors. Use of 60 Vbeta and 13 Jbeta primers characterized the PCR. The assay was immunoSEQ multiplex PCR, and TCRdb's table has in-frame clones only and misses some. The data show about 170,000 clones, 77% seen once. The sequenced sample was PBMCs. The receptors were sampled from a female donor in good health and CMV-seronegative.

The chain joins TRBV15 to TRBJ2-5, with 10 bases that match TRBD2. Germline CDR1 LNHNV, CDR2 YYDKDF (reference sequence). This CDR3 is 14 amino acids long. V was clipped by 5 bases and J by 4 bases; unmatched bases: 4. The CDR3 spells CATSVLAGAETQYF. Here the CDR3 DNA reads TGTGCCACCAGCGTGCTAGCGGGAGCAGAGACCCAGTACTTC.

A few counts support this clone. The chain carries TRBV28 and TRBJ2-7; 9 bases align to TRBD2. Germline lookup yields CDR1 MDHEN and CDR2 SYDVKM. The trim removed 1 base at V and 5 bases at J, leaving 6 bases unmatched. The CDR3 contains 15 residues. The CDR3 sequence is CASSLFSGSKNEQYF. The DNA of the CDR3 is TGTGCCAGCAGTTTATTTAGCGGGAGTAAAAACGAGCAGTACTTC.